This T cell receptor (beta chain) came from a study of T cells in localized non-small cell lung cancer. Clones were read by immunoSEQ multiplex PCR, and TCRdb kept only the in-frame ones, dropping some. The data show fewer than 30,000 clones, 70% to 90% seen once. This CDR3 is built from 11 residues. Per the germline V gene, CDR1 is MNHEY and CDR2 is SMNVEV (reference sequence). V lost 6 bases, J lost 4 bases, and 7 bases lay in between. The chain couples TRBV27 to TRBJ2-7; D is uncertain. This sequence was found in a man aged 40-75 years with stage II lung adenocarcinoma. The source material was PBMCs, sampled before any cancer treatment. The CDR3 DNA is TGTGCCAGCAGCCAAGGATACGAGCAGTACTTC. Protein product: CASSQGYEQYF.